These 28 T cell receptor beta chains originate from one sample sequenced in a study of cytomegalovirus exposure and HLA in healthy donors (dated by TCRdb to 2017 to 2019). The library was made by the immunoSEQ multiplex PCR assay. For the multiplex PCR, a mixture combining 60 forward primers for TCR Vbeta segments and 13 reverse primers for TCR Jbeta segments was used. Not all clones reach the TCRdb copy of this immuneACCESS table, which keeps in-frame sequences only. Checked studies attribute under half of the gap to unresolved V genes and leave the rest unexplained. This sample comprises around 70,000 clones, approximately 90% of them detected only once. The ten most abundant clones make up 2% of the sample. Material for sequencing was PBMCs. The receptors were sampled from a woman younger than 45 in good health and CMV-seronegative.

CDR3 in amino acids: CASPPGHRFRNSPLHF. The CDR3, as DNA: TGCGCCAGCCCACCAGGACACCGCTTTAGAAATTCACCCCTCCACTTT. This chain connects TRBV23-1 to TRBJ1-6; D is perhaps TRBD1 (5 bases). TRBV23-1 is sorted into the ORF group, with uncertain function. Trimming pared 8 bases from V and 7 bases from J, leaving 21 bases between. This CDR3 has 16 residues.

This clone was found once. V gene TRBV10-3 combines with J gene TRBJ2-1, with a possible D match to TRBD2 (6 bases). The germline CDR1 and CDR2 sequences are ENHRY and SYGVKD. Trimming removed 8 bases at V and 1 base at J, with 12 bases between. This CDR3 region has 14 residues. The CDR3 DNA is TGTGCCATCGGTCAGGGACTGTCCTACAATGAGCAGTTCTTC. It encodes CAIGQGLSYNEQFF.

The chain is built from TRBV27 and TRBJ2-7, with a tentative D call TRBD2 (5 bases). Looked up from germline, CDR1 is MNHEY and CDR2 is SMNVEV (reference sequence). There are 13 residues in the CDR3. V lost 7 bases and J 2 bases, leaving 12 bases between the germline ends. CDR3 loop: CASKDRAAYEQYF. In nucleotides, the CDR3 is TGTGCCAGCAAGGATCGAGCGGCCTACGAGCAGTACTTC.

The chain links TRBV21-1 to TRBJ2-7; the table's D call, TRBD2, has no DNA check behind it. TRBV21-1 is a pseudogene. The CDR3 length is 12 residues. CDR3 residues: CASSRGTSEQYF. The CDR3, as DNA: TGTGCCAGCAGCAGAGGGACTTCCGAGCAGTACTTC.

The V call is TRBV14, the J call TRBJ2-5, with 10 bases lining up with TRBD2. CDR3 length equals 19 residues. Trimming removed 0 bases from V and 2 bases from J; junction bases left unmatched: 12. CDR1 is SGHDN, CDR2 FVKESK, per germline. The CDR3 DNA sequence: TGTGCCAGCAGCCAAGATCGGCCCGGGACTAGCGCCTTTCAAGAGACCCAGTACTTC. Its protein product is CASSQDRPGTSAFQETQYF.

The chain recombines TRBV6-1 with TRBJ1-1; the D is unclear. Trimming shortened V by 0 bases and J by 1 base, and 3 bases separated the two germline ends. The CDR3 is 13 residues long. Germline CDR1 is MNHNS and CDR2 is SASEGT. The CDR3 DNA follows: TGTGCCAGCAGTGAAGCGAGGAACACTGAAGCTTTCTTT. This codes for CASSEARNTEAFF.

This clone was recorded once. The chain recombines TRBV28 with TRBJ1-5; the match to TRBD1 covers 7 bases. CDR1 is MDHEN, CDR2 SYDVKM, per germline. V lost 5 bases to trimming and J lost 2 bases; unmatched junction nucleotides: 9. The CDR3 length is 16 residues. The CDR3 sequence is CASSEEGARGNQPQHF. In DNA form, the CDR3 reads TGTGCCAGCAGTGAGGAGGGGGCGCGGGGCAATCAGCCCCAGCATTTT.

The V and J genes are TRBV15 and TRBJ2-5, with TRBD2 matching over 12 bases. CDR1 LNHNV and CDR2 YYDKDF come from the germline V gene (reference sequence). V lost 0 bases to trimming and J lost 13 bases; unmatched junction nucleotides: 9. The CDR3 loop spans 15 amino acids. This CDR3 is CATSRETSGRVRRYF. In DNA form, the CDR3 reads TGTGCCACCAGCAGAGAGACTAGCGGGAGAGTGCGTCGGTACTTC.

CDR3 loop: CASSEGQSGANVLTF. In nucleotides, the CDR3 is TGTGCCAGCAGTGAGGGACAGTCTGGGGCCAACGTCCTGACTTTC. V and J are TRBV6-1 and TRBJ2-6; 7 bases agree with TRBD1. Per the germline V gene, CDR1 is MNHNS and CDR2 is SASEGT. The CDR3 totals 15 residues. Trimming removed 3 bases from V and 1 base from J; junction bases left unmatched: 0.

This chain connects TRBV4-1 to TRBJ2-2; 12 bases agree with TRBD2. The CDR3 totals 16 residues. Germline V gene data show CDR1 as MGHRA and CDR2 as YSYEKL. V lost 2 bases, J lost 7 bases, and 5 bases stayed unmatched. CDR3 nucleotides: TGCGCCAGCAGCCAAAGACTAGCGGGAGAAATCGGGGAGCTGTTTTTT. It specifies CASSQRLAGEIGELFF.

The chain recombines TRBV6-1 with TRBJ1-3; D not resolved. Trimming took off 7 bases at V and 6 bases at J, with 10 bases between the two ends. The CDR3 is 12 residues long. Germline lookup yields CDR1 MNHNS and CDR2 SASEGT. The CDR3 is CASTGISNTIYF. The CDR3 nucleotides are TGTGCCAGCACCGGGATCTCAAACACCATATATTTT.

V gene TRBV7-3 combines with J gene TRBJ2-1, with 9 nucleotides matching TRBD2. Germline assignment: CDR1 SGHTA and CDR2 FQGTGA. The J segment lost 2 bases and the V segment lost 2 bases, leaving 19 bases of the junction unmatched. The CDR3 sequence is 21 residues long. The CDR3 nucleotides are TGTGCCAGCAGCTTATGGACTCCAAGAACGCTTAGCGGGAGCCCCTACAATGAGCAGTTCTTC. This translates into CASSLWTPRTLSGSPYNEQFF.

This sequence joins TRBV15 and TRBJ1-1, with D unresolved. V was shortened by 0 bases and J by 4 bases, with 12 bases between the two germline ends. This CDR3 comprises 15 residues. Germline V gene data show CDR1 as LNHNV and CDR2 as YYDKDF (reference sequence). The DNA for the CDR3 is TGTGCCACCAGCAGAGATCGGGTAATCCGCACTGAAGCTTTCTTT. It codes for CATSRDRVIRTEAFF. Full variable domain (rest looked up from reference TRBV15 and TRBJ1-1): DAMVIQNPRYQVTQFGKPVTLSCSQTLNHNVMYWYQQKSSQAPKLLFHYYDKDFNNEADTPDNFQSRRPNTSFCFLDIRSPGLGDTAMYLCATSRDRVIRTEAFFGQGTRLTVV.

This clone occurred once. The chain has TRBV6-1 and TRBJ1-2; no reliable D call. The germline V gene has CDR1 MNHNS and CDR2 SASEGT. CDR3 length: 13 amino acids. V was shortened by 3 bases and J by 1 base, with 6 bases between the two germline ends. Written as DNA, the CDR3 is TGTGCCAGCAGTGACAGAAGTAACTATGGCTACACCTTC. Its protein product is CASSDRSNYGYTF.

The chain links TRBV28 to TRBJ1-2; no reliable D call. The CDR3 is 13 amino acids. Germline CDR1 reads MDHEN; CDR2 reads SYDVKM. Trimming stripped 3 bases from V and 2 bases from J, with 7 bases between. DNA for the CDR3: TGTGCCAGCAGTTTCGAACAGAACTATGGCTACACCTTC. This encodes CASSFEQNYGYTF.

V gene TRBV14 combines with J gene TRBJ1-4; TRBD1 matches 9 bases. The CDR3 covers 17 residues. Per the germline V gene, CDR1 is SGHDN and CDR2 is FVKESK. Trimming cost V 2 bases and J 8 bases; bases outside gene matches: 12. CDR3 DNA: TGTGCCAGCAGCCAAACTCGCACCGGGACAGGGAGCGAAAAACTGTTTTTT. Protein: CASSQTRTGTGSEKLFF.

The rearrangement joins TRBV10-3 to TRBJ2-5; D possibly corresponds to TRBD2 (6 bases). Germline CDR1 ENHRY, CDR2 SYGVKD. The CDR3 sequence is 14 residues long. V was clipped by 0 bases and J by 5 bases, with 10 bases between them. The CDR3: CAISESRGGETQYF. In nucleotides, the CDR3 is TGTGCCATCAGTGAGTCTAGGGGAGGCGAGACCCAGTACTTC.

The chain has TRBV28 and TRBJ1-5; D is uncertain. CDR3 length: 13 amino acids. V lost 6 bases to trimming and J lost 7 bases, with 13 bases between them. The germline CDR1 and CDR2 sequences are MDHEN and SYDVKM. CDR3 in DNA: TGTGCCAGCAGGATACGTGGGCAGCAGCCCCAGCATTTT. Translating gives CASRIRGQQPQHF.

This chain connects TRBV2 to TRBJ2-7; TRBD2 might be the D (6 bases). Trimming cost V 7 bases and J 0 bases, with 10 bases left between them. Germline V lookup: CDR1 SNHLY, CDR2 FYNNEI. The CDR3 runs to 13 residues. The CDR3 spells CASNQGLSYEQYF. The CDR3 DNA reads TGTGCCAGCAATCAGGGACTCTCCTACGAGCAGTACTTC.

This clone was detected a few times. This rearrangement joins TRBV23-1 to TRBJ1-2; 8 bases are a match to TRBD1. TRBV23-1 is marked as an open reading frame, function uncertain. Unmatched junction bases numbered 3, after V lost 0 bases and J lost 6 bases. The CDR3 sequence is 14 residues long. The CDR3 spells CASSQSGQVDGYTF. DNA for the CDR3: TGCGCCAGCAGTCAATCGGGACAGGTGGATGGCTACACCTTC.

This chain uses TRBV29-1 with TRBJ2-5, with D maybe TRBD1 (6 bases). The germline V gene has CDR1 SQVTM and CDR2 ANQGSEA. V shed 6 bases and J shed 4 bases, with 9 bases lying between them. The CDR3 is 11 residues long. In nucleotides, the CDR3 is TGCAGCGTACAGGGAGCAGAGACCCAGTACTTC. It codes for CSVQGAETQYF.

The chain uses TRBV6-6 and TRBJ1-2; D call uncertain. This CDR3 comprises 12 residues. V gave up 4 bases and J gave up 7 bases, with 10 bases separating them. CDR1 is MNHNY, CDR2 SVGAGI, per germline (reference sequence). CDR3 in DNA: TGTGCCAGCAGTTCTACCGCTGGTGGCTACACCTTC. Its protein product is CASSSTAGGYTF.

The chain recombines TRBV2 with TRBJ1-1; 7 nucleotides match TRBD1. The CDR3 consists of 13 residues. V gave up 7 bases and J gave up 4 bases; unmatched junction bases: 6. CDR1 is SNHLY, CDR2 FYNNEI, per germline. CDR3 in DNA: TGTGCCAGCACGGGACAGTGGGGCACTGAAGCTTTCTTT. This codes for CASTGQWGTEAFF.

The chain is built from TRBV28 and TRBJ2-1, with D maybe TRBD1 (5 bases). This CDR3 has 15 residues. Per germline, CDR1 MDHEN and CDR2 SYDVKM. Trimming removed 4 bases from V and 6 bases from J, with 16 bases in between. The CDR3 DNA reads TGTGCCAGCAGTTCATCGACAGTAAATGTCAATGAGCAGTTCTTC. Translated: CASSSSTVNVNEQFF. The variable domain in full, with the rest retrieved from reference TRBV28 and TRBJ2-1, is DVKVTQSSRYLVKRTGEKVFLECVQDMDHENMFWYRQDPGLGLRLIYFSYDVKMKEKGDIPEGYSVSREKKERFSLILESASTNQTSMYLCASSSSTVNVNEQFFGPGTRLTVL.

CDR3 sequence: CAWNPPGGSEQFF. The CDR3 DNA reads TGTGCCTGGAACCCACCGGGAGGGAGTGAGCAGTTCTTC. The chain links TRBV30 to TRBJ2-1; 8 nucleotides line up with TRBD2. Germline loops: CDR1 GTSNPN, CDR2 SVGIG (reference sequence). V dropped 4 bases and J dropped 9; count of bases not matched to a gene: 8. This CDR3 has 13 amino acids.

Points on this clone: The junction does not match germline at one end; this may be a read error. The V gene is TRBV7-9, the J gene TRBJ1-1; D not resolved. The CDR3 loop spans 13 amino acids. CDR1 is SEHNR and CDR2 is FQNEAQ in the germline V gene (reference sequence). CDR3 nucleotide sequence: TGTTCCAGCAGCTTAGTACCGGTCTCTGAAGCTTTCTTT. Its protein product is CSSSLVPVSEAFF.

The V and J genes are TRBV7-3 and TRBJ2-1; possible D gene TRBD2, 6 bases. Germline V CDR1 and CDR2: SGHTA, FQGTGA. V dropped 5 bases and J dropped 4 bases, with 15 bases sitting between them. CDR3 size: 15 residues. The CDR3 region is CASSRDRDFYNEQFF. The CDR3 DNA reads as TGTGCCAGCAGCCGTGACCGGGACTTTTACAATGAGCAGTTCTTC. The variable domain in full, with the rest retrieved from reference TRBV7-3 and TRBJ2-1, is GAGVSQTPSNKVTEKGKYVELRCDPISGHTALYWYRQSLGQGPEFLIYFQGTGAADDSGLPNDRFFAVRPEGSVSTLKIQRTERGDSAVYLCASSRDRDFYNEQFFGPGTRLTVL.

V is TRBV30 and J is TRBJ2-7; D may be TRBD1 (5 bases). Looked up from germline, CDR1 is GTSNPN and CDR2 is SVGIG (reference sequence). This CDR3 comprises 14 residues. V shed 5 bases and J shed 4 bases, with 18 bases lying between them. Here the CDR3 DNA reads TGTGCCTGGGGAAAGGGGCCCGCCCGATACGAGCAGTACTTC. Translating gives CAWGKGPARYEQYF.